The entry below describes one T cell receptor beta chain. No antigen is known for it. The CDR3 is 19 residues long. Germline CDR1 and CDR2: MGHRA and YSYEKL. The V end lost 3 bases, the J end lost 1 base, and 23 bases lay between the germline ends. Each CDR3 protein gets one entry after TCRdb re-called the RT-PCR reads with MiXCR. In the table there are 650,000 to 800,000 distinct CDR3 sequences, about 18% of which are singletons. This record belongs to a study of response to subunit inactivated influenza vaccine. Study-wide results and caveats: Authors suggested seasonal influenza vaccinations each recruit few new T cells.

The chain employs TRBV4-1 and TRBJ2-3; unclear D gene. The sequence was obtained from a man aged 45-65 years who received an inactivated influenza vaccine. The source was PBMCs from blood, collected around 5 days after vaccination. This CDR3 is CASSQSPAPLMAGTDTQYF. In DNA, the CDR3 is TGCGCCAGCAGCCAGAGTCCGGCCCCCCTCATGGCTGGCACAGATACGCAGTATTTT.